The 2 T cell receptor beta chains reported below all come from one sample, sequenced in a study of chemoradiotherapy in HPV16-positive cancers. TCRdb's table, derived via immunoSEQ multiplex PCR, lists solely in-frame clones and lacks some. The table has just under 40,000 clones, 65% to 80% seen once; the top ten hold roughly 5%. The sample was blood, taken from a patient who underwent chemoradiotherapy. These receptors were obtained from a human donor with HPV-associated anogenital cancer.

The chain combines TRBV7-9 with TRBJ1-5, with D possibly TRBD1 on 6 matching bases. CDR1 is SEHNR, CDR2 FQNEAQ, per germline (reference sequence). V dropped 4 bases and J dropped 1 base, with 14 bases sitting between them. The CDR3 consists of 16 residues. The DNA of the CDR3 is TGTGCCAGCAGCTGGGAGAGTGGGGGCAGCAATCAGCCCCAGCATTTT. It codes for CASSWESGGSNQPQHF.

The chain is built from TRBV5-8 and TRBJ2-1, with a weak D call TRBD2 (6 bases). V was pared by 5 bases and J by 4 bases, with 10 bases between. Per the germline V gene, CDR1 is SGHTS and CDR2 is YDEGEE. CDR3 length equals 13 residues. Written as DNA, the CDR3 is TGTGCCAGCAGGGGCGGACTATACAATGAGCAGTTCTTC. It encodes CASRGGLYNEQFF.